What follows are 25 T cell receptor beta chains derived from one specimen sequenced in a study of cytomegalovirus exposure and HLA in healthy donors. The PCR was carried out with 60 Vbeta primers and 13 Jbeta primers. Clones were read by immunoSEQ multiplex PCR, and TCRdb kept only the in-frame ones, dropping some. The data contain roughly 120,000 clones, around three quarters of them singletons. Sequenced material: PBMCs. Every receptor here comes from a man aged 25-45 years in good health and CMV-seronegative.

This sequence joins TRBV27 and TRBJ2-2; the D gene is possibly TRBD2 (6 bases). The CDR3 totals 17 residues. Per the germline V gene, CDR1 is MNHEY and CDR2 is SMNVEV (reference sequence). Trimming took off 1 base at V and 5 bases at J, with 17 bases between the two ends. CDR3 amino acids: CASSLFGRLDATGELFF. CDR3 in DNA: TGTGCCAGCAGTTTATTTGGGAGACTAGATGCAACCGGGGAGCTGTTTTTT.

The genes are TRBV6-1 and TRBJ2-3; TRBD2 is a possible D gene (5 bases). In germline, CDR1 is MNHNS, CDR2 SASEGT. V was trimmed by 5 bases and J by 3 bases, leaving 15 bases between them. The CDR3 sequence is 15 residues long. CDR3 region: CASSPRGVLTDTQYF. The CDR3 region has the DNA TGTGCCAGCAGTCCCCGGGGAGTCTTGACAGATACGCAGTATTTT.

The rearrangement joins TRBV6-5 to TRBJ2-7, with a weak D call TRBD1 (6 bases). This CDR3 has 14 residues. Germline values: CDR1 MNHEY, CDR2 SVGAGI. V was shortened by 6 bases and J by 6 bases, with 18 bases between the two germline ends. The CDR3 DNA reads TGTGCCAGCAGGACACCGGGACAATTCGGCGAGCAGTACTTC. It encodes CASRTPGQFGEQYF.

The J gene is TRBJ1-5, the V gene TRBV18, with 10 bases that match TRBD1. The CDR3 has 14 residues. Trimming took 6 bases from V and 6 from J; bases not matched to a gene: 5. Per germline, CDR1 KGHSH and CDR2 LQKENI. CDR3 amino acids: CASSTGTGVQPQHF. The DNA for the CDR3 is TGTGCCAGCTCGACCGGGACAGGGGTTCAGCCCCAGCATTTT.

The V gene is TRBV27, the J gene TRBJ2-7; D is possibly TRBD1 (6 bases). Germline assignment: CDR1 MNHEY and CDR2 SMNVEV (reference sequence). Trimming removed 5 bases from V and 6 bases from J, with 14 bases in between. This CDR3 has 13 residues. CDR3 residues: CASSPSQGFEQYF. The CDR3 DNA reads TGTGCCAGCAGTCCCTCCCAGGGGTTCGAGCAGTACTTC.

This clone was detected a few times. The gene calls are TRBV6-5 and TRBJ1-4, with a tentative D call TRBD1 (5 bases). Trimming took 6 bases from V and 5 from J, leaving 13 bases between them. This CDR3 comprises 14 residues. From germline, CDR1 is MNHEY and CDR2 SVGAGI. CDR3 sequence (DNA): TGTGCCAGCAGACTGACAGAGTTGAATGAAAAACTGTTTTTT. This codes for CASRLTELNEKLFF.

The chain is built from TRBV30 and TRBJ2-7, with a tentative D call TRBD1 (6 bases). Germline CDR1 GTSNPN, CDR2 SVGIG (reference sequence). The CDR3 consists of 12 residues. V shed 5 bases and J shed 4 bases, with 12 bases lying between them. CDR3 DNA sequence: TGTGCCTGGTCATTACAGGGATACGAGCAGTACTTC. Translation gives CAWSLQGYEQYF.

The chain employs TRBV7-9 and TRBJ2-7; 8 positions agree with TRBD2. Germline trimming cut 4 bases from V and 3 bases from J; bases unmatched to any gene: 8. Germline CDR1 is SEHNR and CDR2 is FQNEAQ (reference sequence). The CDR3 is 15 amino acids. In DNA form, the CDR3 reads TGTGCCAGCAGCTCCCTCCGGGCGGGAGGCTACGAGCAGTACTTC. Encoded protein: CASSSLRAGGYEQYF.

The CDR3 is CASSVAGLAVTGELFF. CDR3 in DNA: TGTGCCAGCAGCGTAGCGGGACTAGCGGTCACCGGGGAGCTGTTTTTT. This chain joins TRBV9 and TRBJ2-2; 11 nucleotides agree with TRBD2. After removal of 0 bases from V and 4 bases from J, the junction contained 2 bases not matched to a gene. CDR3 length: 16 residues. Per germline, CDR1 SGDLS and CDR2 YYNGEE.

The gene calls are TRBV4-1 and TRBJ1-1, with D perhaps TRBD1 (6 bases). Germline V gene lookup returns CDR1 MGHRA and CDR2 YSYEKL. V was trimmed by 3 bases and J by 3 bases, leaving 11 bases between them. The CDR3 spans 14 residues. The CDR3 is CASSHLTGDTEAFF. The CDR3 nucleotides are TGCGCCAGCAGCCACCTGACAGGCGACACTGAAGCTTTCTTT.

The chain uses TRBV5-1 and TRBJ2-3, with a weak D call TRBD2 (5 bases). V was clipped by 1 base and J by 3 bases, with 9 bases between them. Germline V lookup: CDR1 SGHRS, CDR2 YFSETQ. This CDR3 is built from 14 residues. In DNA, the CDR3 is TGCGCCAGCAGCTTGCACCGACTAACAGATACGCAGTATTTT. Protein product: CASSLHRLTDTQYF.

This chain connects TRBV5-6 to TRBJ1-1; the D gene is possibly TRBD1 (5 bases). CDR1 and CDR2 from the germline V gene are SGHDT and YYEEEE. This CDR3 has 13 amino acids. V gave up 3 bases and J gave up 6 bases, with 12 bases separating them. CDR3 residues: CASSSGHGPEAFF. The DNA for the CDR3 is TGTGCCAGCAGCTCCGGACACGGGCCTGAAGCTTTCTTT.

The genes are TRBV28 and TRBJ2-7; 7 nucleotides agree with TRBD1. After removal of 9 bases from V and 2 bases from J, the junction contained 4 bases not matched to a gene. The CDR3 length is 12 residues. Per the germline V gene, CDR1 is MDHEN and CDR2 is SYDVKM. CDR3 in amino acids: CASRDSAYEQYF. CDR3 nucleotides: TGTGCCAGTCGGGACAGTGCCTACGAGCAGTACTTC.

The rearrangement links TRBV5-6 to TRBJ2-1, with a possible D match to TRBD2 (6 bases). In germline, CDR1 is SGHDT, CDR2 YYEEEE. The CDR3 is 16 amino acids. With 2 bases removed from V and 4 bases from J, the gap between germline ends came to 16 bases. CDR3 region: CASSFSARGLYNEQFF. In nucleotides, the CDR3 is TGTGCCAGCAGCTTTAGTGCGCGGGGCCTTTACAATGAGCAGTTCTTC.

The CDR3 protein is CASSFIPYTEAFF. Written as DNA, the CDR3 is TGTGCCAGCAGTTTTATTCCTTACACTGAAGCTTTCTTT. The rearrangement links TRBV27 to TRBJ1-1; D remains ambiguous. This CDR3 is 13 amino acids long. Trimming removed 3 bases at V and 3 bases at J, with 8 bases between. Looked up from germline, CDR1 is MNHEY and CDR2 is SMNVEV (reference sequence).

This clone has only one observation. The chain recombines TRBV4-1 with TRBJ1-5; D gene uncertain. The V and J ends lost 1 base and 12 bases respectively, with 10 bases between them. The CDR3 extends over 12 amino acids. The germline V gene has CDR1 MGHRA and CDR2 YSYEKL. The CDR3 coding sequence is TGCGCCAGCAGCCAAGTAGGGCGGGTCCAGCATTTT. This encodes CASSQVGRVQHF.

This chain's CDR3 is CASSWPMYPRGNEKLFF. The CDR3 region has the DNA TGTGCCAGCAGCTGGCCAATGTACCCACGCGGTAATGAAAAACTGTTTTTT. The V call is TRBV5-6, the J call TRBJ1-4; the D is unclear. The V end was cut by 3 bases, the J end by 4 bases, with 19 bases between. This CDR3 contains 17 residues. The germline CDR1 and CDR2 sequences are SGHDT and YYEEEE.

This chain links TRBV6-5 with TRBJ2-7; 8 bases are shared with TRBD1. The germline CDR1 and CDR2 sequences are MNHEY and SVGAGI. The V and J ends lost 6 bases and 10 bases, in that order; junction bases with no gene match: 11. The CDR3 is 13 residues long. CDR3 sequence (DNA): TGTGCCAGCAGCCCGGGACAGGCCGACCTACAGTACTTC. It codes for CASSPGQADLQYF.

The chain combines TRBV6-4 with TRBJ2-3; 11 nucleotides line up with TRBD1. The V segment lost 6 bases and the J segment 5 bases; nucleotides outside the gene matches: 4. CDR1 and CDR2 (germline): MRHNA, SNTAGT. CDR3 length: 14 amino acids. In DNA form, the CDR3 reads TGTGCCAGCAGCCGGGACAGGGGGGGAGATACGCAGTATTTT. This gives the protein CASSRDRGGDTQYF.

This chain connects TRBV9 to TRBJ2-5; the D gene is possibly TRBD1 (6 bases). The germline V and J ends were trimmed by 0 bases and 2 bases, with 11 bases remaining between them. Germline V gives CDR1 SGDLS, CDR2 YYNGEE. The CDR3 contains 15 residues. CDR3 DNA: TGTGCCAGCAGCGTAGCAGGGGAGCTACAAGAGACCCAGTACTTC. Protein product: CASSVAGELQETQYF.

This clone was observed a few times. This chain uses TRBV6-5 with TRBJ1-6; weak D call: TRBD1 (5 bases). CDR1 is MNHEY, CDR2 SVGAGI, per germline. The CDR3 spans 16 residues. V lost 4 bases and J 6 bases, leaving 16 bases between the germline ends. The CDR3 DNA reads TGTGCCAGCAGTTTGGCCGGGACTCGGACTAATTCACCCCTCCACTTT. Translating gives CASSLAGTRTNSPLHF.

The chain carries TRBV19 and TRBJ2-3; 9 bases map to TRBD1. J was trimmed by 3 bases and V by 4 bases; bases with no gene match: 5. Germline V gene lookup returns CDR1 LNHDA and CDR2 SQIVND (reference sequence). The CDR3 has 15 amino acids. In nucleotides, the CDR3 is TGTGCCAGTAGTACACAGGGGGCCGGTACAGATACGCAGTATTTT. It is translated as CASSTQGAGTDTQYF. Full variable domain (missing parts from reference TRBV19 and TRBJ2-3): DGGITQSPKYLFRKEGQNVTLSCEQNLNHDAMYWYRQDPGQGLRLIYYSQIVNDFQKGDIAEGYSVSREKKESFPLTVTSAQKNPTAFYLCASSTQGAGTDTQYFGPGTRLTVL.

This clone has a handful of counts. V usage is TRBV28 and J usage is TRBJ1-1, with unresolved D. The CDR3 runs to 13 residues. The V end was cut by 6 bases, the J end by 5 bases, with 13 bases between. CDR1 is MDHEN, CDR2 SYDVKM, per germline. CDR3 DNA: TGTGCCAGCAGGAGCCCCGGCGGGACTGAAGCTTTCTTT. It translates to CASRSPGGTEAFF.

The rearrangement uses TRBV4-2 and TRBJ2-3; TRBD1 aligns across 7 bases. The V gene's germline CDR1 is LGHNA and CDR2 YNFKEQ. The CDR3 is 17 residues long. V shed 2 bases and J 4 bases; nucleotides not matched to a gene: 12. This CDR3 is CASSQQSGAGGADTQYF. DNA for the CDR3: TGTGCCAGCAGCCAACAATCCGGGGCAGGGGGAGCAGATACGCAGTATTTT.

Here the CDR3 DNA reads TGCGCCAGCAGCTTCCGTGGGACAGGGGGCGCTAGGGTTGGCTACACCTTC. It is translated as CASSFRGTGGARVGYTF. The genes are TRBV5-1 and TRBJ1-2, with 12 bases that match TRBD1. CDR1 is SGHRS and CDR2 is YFSETQ in the germline V gene. The CDR3 is made up of 17 amino acids. V gave up 2 bases and J gave up 7 bases; unmatched junction bases: 12. Together with reference TRBV5-1 and TRBJ1-2, the CDR3 gives the full variable domain: KAGVTQTPRYLIKTRGQQVTLSCSPISGHRSVSWYQQTPGQGLQFLFEYFSETQRNKGNFPGRFSGRQFSNSRSEMNVSTLELGDSALYLCASSFRGTGGARVGYTFGSGTRLTVV.